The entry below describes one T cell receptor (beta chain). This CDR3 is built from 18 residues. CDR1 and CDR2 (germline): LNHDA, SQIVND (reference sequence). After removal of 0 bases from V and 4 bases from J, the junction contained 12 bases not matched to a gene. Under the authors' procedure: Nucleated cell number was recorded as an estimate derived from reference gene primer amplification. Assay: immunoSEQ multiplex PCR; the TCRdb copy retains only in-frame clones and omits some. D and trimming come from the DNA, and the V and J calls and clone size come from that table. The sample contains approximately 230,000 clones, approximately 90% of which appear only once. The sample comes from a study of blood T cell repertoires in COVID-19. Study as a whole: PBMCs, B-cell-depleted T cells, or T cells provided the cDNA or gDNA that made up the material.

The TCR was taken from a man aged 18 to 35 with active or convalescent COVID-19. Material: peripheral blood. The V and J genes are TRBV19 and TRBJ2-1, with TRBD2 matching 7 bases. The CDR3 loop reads CASSIDPLRGSLYNEQFF. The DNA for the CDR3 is TGTGCCAGTAGTATAGATCCCCTCCGCGGGAGTCTATACAATGAGCAGTTCTTC.